Given below is one T cell receptor beta chain in context. Its antigen is still unknown. Treatment of the sample: oral pan-JAK inhibitor, 5-10 mg twice daily. This sample was taken from a study of CD8+ T cells in alopecia areata. Study at large: The study gave treated patients oral tofacitinib at 5 to 10 mg twice daily.

Reverse transcription of extracted RNA yielded cDNA, which provided the sequencing template. Method: immunoSEQ multiplex PCR; TCRdb's copy keeps in-frame clones and lacks some. The sample carries some 96,000 clones, about 58% recorded once. CDR3 size: 13 residues. The V end lost 6 bases, the J end lost 3 bases, and 13 bases lay between the germline ends. CDR1 SGHRS and CDR2 YFSETQ come from the germline V gene. Study-level results: Scalp and blood samples kept many expanded lesional clones throughout tofacitinib.

The chain combines TRBV5-1 with TRBJ2-7; D unclear. The receptor comes from a human donor with alopecia areata. The sequencing here drew on CD8+ T cells sorted from blood, taken at week 4, from a patient treated with tofacitinib. The DNA for the CDR3 is TGCGCCAGCACCAAGACCCCCGACTACGAGCAGTACTTC. Translation: CASTKTPDYEQYF.